Here is one T cell receptor beta chain with its context. The sample is drawn from a study of ipilimumab plus nivolumab after autologous stem cell transplantation. The CDR3 is 15 amino acids. The germline V and J ends were trimmed by 0 bases and 1 base, with 10 bases remaining between them. Germline CDR1 is SGHTA and CDR2 is FQGNSA. Sequencing was performed with immunoSEQ multiplex PCR; in TCRdb, only in-frame clones are kept and a portion is missing. Among some 41,000 clones listed, about 91% were seen once. This chain connects TRBV7-2 to TRBJ2-7; D remains ambiguous. This clonotype originated in a male donor with multiple myeloma. The input for sequencing was PBMCs, taken in a trial of ipilimumab plus nivolumab as post-transplant consolidation. The CDR3 DNA is TGTGCCAGCAGCTTAGCGTCACAGCTTTCCTACGAGCAGTACTTC. Translation gives CASSLASQLSYEQYF.